A single T cell receptor beta chain is shown here with its context. Its target antigen remains unknown. No base quality values were provided; no much bigger clone lies one nucleotide off. This sample's time point label indicates: baseline before first vaccination. Vaccinee samples were obtained from the UK trials COV001 and COV002, which included a single-blind randomized controlled phase 2/3 trial of AZD1222 (ChAdOx1 nCoV-19) in healthy adults. Trial participant PBMC samples were collected at day 0 and day 28 after the second dose for TCRbeta chain sequencing. The CDR3 regions of human TCRbeta chains were subjected to immunosequencing. The source study handled its data this way. Repertoire TCRs were matched against a reference library of SARS-CoV-2-specific TCRs generated with the MIRA antigen-specificity platform. Breadth meant the fraction of unique TCRs that were SARS-CoV-2-associated, whereas depth meant the fraction of total T cells that were SARS-CoV-2-associated. Each spike-specific TCR was assigned to its reactive spike region and to a CD4 or CD8 class using the MIRA data. Log10-transformed breadth and depth values were compared by one-way ANOVA with Sidak's multiple comparisons tests. The table was pulled from immuneACCESS by TCRdb, which kept in-frame rearrangements only. Such tables lose some clones; where checked, under half of the loss comes from unresolved V genes, and the rest has no known cause. V, J and clone size are those of that table, while D and trimming were read from the DNA. The sample records roughly 120,000 clones, 75% to 90% of which are singletons. The ten largest make up roughly 9.1% of the sample.

The entry originates in a study of T cell responses to AZD1222 COVID-19 vaccine (dated by TCRdb to the early 2020s). About the investigation overall: AZD1222 recipients with second doses at about 4 weeks or about 12 weeks were pooled, because spike-specific TCR depth and breadth did not differ between schedules. TCR sequencing was performed for roughly 250 trial participants, of whom approximately 200 were given two doses of AZD1222 and around 25 were given two doses of MenACWY control vaccine. Enrollment into the trials was organized by age into subgroups of 18-55, 56-69 and 70-plus years, and those subgroups contained roughly 150, 30 and 60 TCR-sequenced participants, respectively.

The investigation overall reported the following: Nearly half of unique spike-specific TCRs reportedly recognized epitopes outside regions mutated in the B.1.351 and B.1.1.7 variants. Most participants were white British and females outnumbered males, and the authors suggested that clonal diversity may have been underestimated. CD4 TCRs associated with the vaccine covered the entire spike protein, and the dominant responses were in regions 160-218 and 743-854. Conclusions about previously exposed vaccinees are limited because only five to seven AZD1222 recipients were SARS-CoV-2 seropositive at baseline. After two AZD1222 doses, both the breadth and the depth of spike-specific TCRs were significantly higher than at day 0 and than in MenACWY recipients. Because no day 14 peak-response samples were available, the repertoires could be characterized only after the peak T cell response. In the small 56-69-year group, the increase in depth fell short of significance, most likely because of low power.

The CDR3 measures 15 amino acids from cysteine to phenylalanine. This entry keeps only the CDR3 DNA: 45 bases, framed from base 1. V is cut by 1 base and J by 0 bases, and the space between the germline ends is 7 bases. CDR1 and CDR2, looked up from the germline V gene, are MNHEY and SVGEGT. This specimen was peripheral blood, taken on day 0 of AZD1222 vaccination. This clonotype was sampled from an adult in good health. The rearranged chain carries TRBV6-2 or TRBV6-3 and TRBJ1-5; the D gene assignment is ambiguous. The CDR3 amino acid sequence is: CASSYFDGSNQPQHF. DNA sequence: TGTGCCAGCAGTTACTTCGACGGTAGCAATCAGCCCCAGCATTTT.